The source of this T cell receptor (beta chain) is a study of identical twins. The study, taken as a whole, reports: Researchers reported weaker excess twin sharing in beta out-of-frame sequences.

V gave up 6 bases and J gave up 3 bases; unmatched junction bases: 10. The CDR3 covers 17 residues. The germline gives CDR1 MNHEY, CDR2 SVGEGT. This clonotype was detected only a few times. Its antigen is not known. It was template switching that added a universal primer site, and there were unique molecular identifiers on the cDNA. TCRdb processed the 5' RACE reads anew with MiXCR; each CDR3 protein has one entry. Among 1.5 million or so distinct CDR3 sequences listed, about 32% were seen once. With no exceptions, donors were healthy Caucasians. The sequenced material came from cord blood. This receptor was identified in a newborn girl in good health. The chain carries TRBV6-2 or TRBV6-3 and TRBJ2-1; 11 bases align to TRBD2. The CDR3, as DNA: TGTGCCAGCAGCCCGCTTCTAGCGGGAGGAGTCTACAATGAGCAGTTCTTC. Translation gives CASSPLLAGGVYNEQFF.